These 27 T cell receptor beta chains were all obtained from the same sample, sequenced in a study of Graves' ophthalmopathy and Graves' hyperthyroidism. TCR beta CDR3 amplification used RNA transcripts. After a first-round RT-PCR with HTBI primers, a second-round multiplex PCR was run. One entry per CDR3 protein, called by TCRdb with MiXCR from the multiplex PCR reads. This sample has about 48,000 distinct CDR3 sequences, with roughly 52% found just once. The specimen sequenced was peripheral blood. These receptors came from an adult man with Graves' ophthalmopathy.

This clonotype was found many times. V is TRBV4-2 and J is TRBJ1-5; D is ambiguous. Trimming removed 1 base from V and 2 bases from J, with 9 bases in between. The CDR3 extends over 15 amino acids. Germline V gives CDR1 LGHNA, CDR2 YNFKEQ. The CDR3 is CASSQGRPGNQPQHF. Here the CDR3 DNA reads TGTGCCAGCAGCCAAGGGCGGCCCGGCAATCAGCCCCAGCATTTT.

This clonotype was observed many times. With a much larger clone just one base away, this may be a read error. The rearrangement joins TRBV20-1 to TRBJ2-7; D tentatively reads TRBD1 or TRBD2 (6 bases each). Germline CDR1 and CDR2: DFQATT and SNEGSKA (reference sequence). The CDR3 is 15 amino acids. The V end was cut by 3 bases, the J end by 4 bases, with 19 bases between. CDR3 coding DNA: TGCAGTGCTAGGCTCGGGGCAGGGGAGGTATACGAGCAGTACTTC. It encodes CSARLGAGEVYEQYF.

V usage is TRBV2 and J usage is TRBJ1-2; D call uncertain. The CDR3 has 14 amino acids. Trimming stripped 5 bases from V and 7 bases from J, with 17 bases between. Germline V CDR1 and CDR2: SNHLY, FYNNEI. The CDR3, as DNA: TGTGCCAGCAGTTTGTTGGCAGAGAAGAGTGGCTACACCTTC. Its protein is CASSLLAEKSGYTF.

The J gene is TRBJ2-3, the V gene TRBV20-1, with D unresolved. The CDR3 is 10 residues long. Germline assignment: CDR1 DFQATT and CDR2 SNEGSKA (reference sequence). Deletions cut 8 bases from V and 11 bases from J, with 14 bases between. The CDR3 coding sequence is TGCAGTACCCAGGCGGCTCGGCAGTATTTT. Its protein product is CSTQAARQYF.

This clonotype was found many times. V and J are TRBV6-1 and TRBJ1-5; D not resolved. This CDR3 is built from 15 residues. The germline gives CDR1 MNHNS, CDR2 SASEGT. V lost 1 base, J lost 4 bases, and 11 bases lay in between. DNA for the CDR3: TGTGCCAGCAGTGAAGTTATCCAGGCTAATCAGCCCCAGCATTTT. It encodes CASSEVIQANQPQHF.

CDR3 sequence reads: CAISGSGPTYEQYF. The CDR3 bases are TGTGCCATCAGCGGATCGGGCCCGACCTACGAGCAGTACTTC. The V gene is TRBV10-3, the J gene TRBJ2-7, with D hard to call. Germline CDR1 and CDR2: ENHRY and SYGVKD. Between the trimmed V and J ends, which lost 6 bases and 2 bases, there was a span of 14 bases. The CDR3 has 14 residues.

A word on this clonotype: One junction end does not reproduce the germline sequence, and a read error may be involved. This rearrangement joins TRBV20-1 to TRBJ1-1; D perhaps matches TRBD1 (5 bases). CDR3 size: 13 residues. Germline V gene lookup returns CDR1 DFQATT and CDR2 SNEGSKA (reference sequence). The CDR3 nucleotides are TGCAGTGCTCTGGGGGGATCCGGGGCTGAAGTTTTCTTT. Its protein is CSALGGSGAEVFF.

The chain recombines TRBV19 with TRBJ1-5; TRBD1 might be the D (6 bases). Deletions cut 1 base from V and 5 bases from J, with 12 bases between. CDR3 length: 15 amino acids. Germline V gene data show CDR1 as LNHDA and CDR2 as SQIVND (reference sequence). The CDR3 region has the DNA TGTGCCAGTAGTATAGCAGGGGTTTACGATCAGCCCCAGCATTTT. Its protein product is CASSIAGVYDQPQHF.

Turning to this clonotype: Mismatch with germline at one junction end may stem from a read error. The chain's CDR3 is CSTRGVETSTDTQYF. CDR3 DNA sequence: TGCAGTACTAGGGGTGTCGAGACTAGCACAGATACGCAGTACTTC. The V gene is TRBV20-1, the J gene TRBJ2-3, with 7 nucleotides matching TRBD2. The J call may not be correct, given that the DNA end is closer to TRBJ2-7. This CDR3 is 15 amino acids long. Germline V gene lookup returns CDR1 DFQATT and CDR2 SNEGSKA (reference sequence).

This clonotype has only a few counts. The chain carries TRBV20-1 and TRBJ2-1, with D uncertain. The CDR3 has 14 amino acids. The germline V gene has CDR1 DFQATT and CDR2 SNEGSKA (reference sequence). Trimming removed 7 bases from V and 0 bases from J, with 13 bases in between. CDR3 in amino acids: CSGGGGRSYNEQFF. For the CDR3, the DNA is TGCAGTGGAGGCGGCGGACGCTCCTACAATGAGCAGTTCTTC.

This chain uses TRBV7-9 with TRBJ2-2, with 8 nucleotides matching TRBD2. The germline V gene encodes CDR1 SEHNR and CDR2 FQNEAQ (reference sequence). The CDR3 length is 16 residues. Trimming cost V 3 bases and J 1 base; bases outside gene matches: 4. CDR3 loop: CASSLALAGNTGELFF. CDR3 nucleotides: TGTGCCAGCAGCTTGGCGCTAGCGGGGAACACCGGGGAGCTGTTTTTT. Looking up the rest from reference TRBV7-9 and TRBJ2-2 gives the full variable domain: DTGVSQNPRHKITKRGQNVTFRCDPISEHNRLYWYRQTLGQGPEFLTYFQNEAQLEKSRLLSDRFSAERPKGSFSTLEIQRTEQGDSAMYLCASSLALAGNTGELFFGEGSRLTVL.

For this clonotype: A clone one base away is much larger, so this may be a read error. It is unclear where the CDR3 begins or ends on the DNA, so no DNA is shown, and the CDR3 is as TCRdb lists it. The chain uses TRBV3-1 and TRBJ1-2. The CDR3 length equals 14 residues, ends included. Germline CDR1 and CDR2: LGHDT and YNNKEL (reference sequence). CDR3 loop: CTSSQDEGTYGCTF.

The chain combines TRBV10-2 with TRBJ2-7; TRBD2 is a possible D gene (6 bases). The CDR3 length is 13 residues. Per the germline V gene, CDR1 is WSHSY and CDR2 is SAAADI. V lost 5 bases and J lost 5, with 13 bases in between. The CDR3 DNA follows: TGCGCCAGCAGTAGAGGCGGGGCGGACGAGCAGTACTTC. This sequence encodes CASSRGGADEQYF.

This chain joins TRBV7-2 and TRBJ2-5, with 9 bases lining up with TRBD2. In germline, CDR1 is SGHTA, CDR2 FQGNSA. The CDR3 runs 16 residues. V lost 1 base and J lost 5; bases outside the gene matches: 8. The CDR3 nucleotides are TGTGCCAGCAGCTTAGGAGCGGGAGGATCCCTGGAGACCCAGTACTTC. It codes for CASSLGAGGSLETQYF.

About this clonotype itself: An end of the junction does not agree with germline; a read error may underlie this. The chain is built from TRBV5-6 and TRBJ1-2; possible D gene TRBD1, 6 bases. This CDR3 is built from 14 residues. CDR1 is SGHDT, CDR2 YYEEEE, per germline. The CDR3 region has the DNA TGTGCCAGCAGCTTACTGATAGGGGGTTATGGCAACACCTTC. Translating it yields CASSLLIGGYGNTF.

This clonotype was seen ten or more times. CDR3 DNA: TGCAGTGCTAGAGATCCCGCCAGGACCTACGAGCAGTACTTC. It is translated as CSARDPARTYEQYF. The rearrangement joins TRBV20-1 to TRBJ2-7; the D is unclear. The ends were cut back, 0 bases at V and 2 bases at J, with 11 bases in the middle. The CDR3 contains 14 residues. In germline, CDR1 is DFQATT, CDR2 SNEGSKA (reference sequence).

This chain joins TRBV10-2 and TRBJ2-7, with TRBD2 as a possible D gene (7 bases). The CDR3 runs 14 residues. Deletions cut 6 bases from V and 5 bases from J, with 17 bases between. The germline gives CDR1 WSHSY, CDR2 SAAADI. This CDR3 is CASSSREGVNEQYF. The CDR3 coding sequence is TGCGCCAGCAGCTCGAGGGAGGGGGTAAACGAGCAGTACTTC.

This chain joins TRBV7-3 and TRBJ1-6; D is possibly TRBD1 (6 bases). The CDR3 loop spans 13 amino acids. The germline V gene has CDR1 SGHTA and CDR2 FQGTGA. The ends were cut back, 10 bases at V and 10 bases at J, with 17 bases in the middle. Written as DNA, the CDR3 is TGTGCCACCAGGGACACCGAAATCTCACCCCTCCACTTT. Protein product: CATRDTEISPLHF.

This clonotype was seen many times. The chain uses TRBV20-1 and TRBJ2-7; D ambiguous. Per the germline V gene, CDR1 is DFQATT and CDR2 is SNEGSKA (reference sequence). The CDR3 spans 15 residues. Trimming shortened V by 3 bases and J by 0 bases, and 15 bases separated the two germline ends. DNA for the CDR3: TGCAGTGCTAGCCCCACGGATCAGTCCTCCTACGAGCAGTACTTC. Amino acids: CSASPTDQSSYEQYF.

The J gene is TRBJ2-7, the V gene TRBV25-1; the D gene is possibly TRBD2 (5 bases). CDR1 is MGHDK, CDR2 SYGVNS, per germline. The V gene lost 10 bases and the J gene lost 2 bases, with 12 bases spanning the gap. The CDR3 spans 12 residues. DNA of the CDR3: TGTGCCACGCTGAGCGGTACCTACGAGCAGTACTTC. This encodes CATLSGTYEQYF.

V gene TRBV4-2 combines with J gene TRBJ2-2; the D gene is possibly TRBD1 (5 bases). The CDR3 extends over 14 amino acids. Germline V gene sequence: CDR1 LGHNA, CDR2 YNFKEQ. V was trimmed by 0 bases and J by 6 bases, leaving 8 bases between them. For the CDR3, the DNA is TGTGCCAGCAGCCAAGATGGGGCGGCCGGGGAGCTGTTTTTT. Its translation is CASSQDGAAGELFF.

This clonotype was seen many times. The chain employs TRBV6-1 and TRBJ1-1, with a tentative D call TRBD1 (5 bases). Germline V gene lookup returns CDR1 MNHNS and CDR2 SASEGT. With 6 bases removed from V and 0 bases from J, the gap between germline ends came to 17 bases. The CDR3 is made up of 16 amino acids. The CDR3 loop reads CASSYPRTPMNTEAFF. The CDR3 coding sequence is TGTGCCAGCAGCTACCCTAGGACACCCATGAACACTGAAGCTTTCTTT.

This clonotype was counted a few times. V is TRBV15 and J is TRBJ2-3; maybe TRBD2 (6 bases). The CDR3 extends over 15 amino acids. V was clipped by 0 bases and J by 6 bases, with 13 bases between them. In germline, CDR1 is LNHNV, CDR2 YYDKDF (reference sequence). CDR3 loop: CATSRDAGSMDTQYF. The DNA for the CDR3 is TGTGCCACCAGCAGAGATGCCGGGAGTATGGATACGCAGTATTTT.

For the CDR3, the DNA is TGCAGTGCCCTCAGACTAGCGGGGCCCTACGAGCAGTACTTC. Protein: CSALRLAGPYEQYF. The genes are TRBV20-1 and TRBJ2-7; 11 positions match TRBD2. V dropped 6 bases and J dropped 2; count of bases not matched to a gene: 6. The CDR3 covers 14 residues. From germline, CDR1 is DFQATT and CDR2 SNEGSKA (reference sequence).

This clonotype was seen repeatedly, ten times or more. The genes are TRBV9 and TRBJ2-2; TRBD1 matches at 10 bases. The CDR3 loop spans 18 amino acids. V lost 0 bases, J lost 6 bases, and 11 bases stayed unmatched. Germline CDR1 is SGDLS and CDR2 is YYNGEE. The CDR3 sequence is CASSVVPGQGFESGELFF. For the CDR3, the DNA is TGTGCCAGCAGCGTAGTACCGGGACAGGGGTTTGAATCCGGGGAGCTGTTTTTT.

By frequency in the sample, this clonotype is medium-sized. The rearrangement joins TRBV2 to TRBJ2-1; D possibly corresponds to TRBD2 (6 bases). Germline V lookup: CDR1 SNHLY, CDR2 FYNNEI. The CDR3 is made up of 12 amino acids. V was shortened by 6 bases and J by 12 bases, with 15 bases between the two germline ends. The CDR3 loop reads CASRASAGGQFF. The DNA for the CDR3 is TGTGCCAGCAGGGCTAGCGCTGGGGGGCAGTTCTTC.

This clonotype was counted ten times or more. This chain uses TRBV5-8 with TRBJ2-3, with TRBD2 as a possible D gene (5 bases). Germline CDR1 SGHTS, CDR2 YDEGEE. V was shortened by 0 bases and J by 2 bases, with 13 bases between the two germline ends. The CDR3 extends over 16 amino acids. The CDR3 region has the DNA TGTGCCAGCAGCTTGGGGGTCGGAGGAGACACAGATACGCAGTATTTT. Residues: CASSLGVGGDTDTQYF.